This TCR beta chain was sequenced for a study of control samples from healthy donors and cancer patients. This CDR3 has 16 amino acids. V lost 7 bases, J lost 1 base, and 19 bases lay in between. From germline, CDR1 is LNHDA and CDR2 SQIVND (reference sequence). The assay was immunoSEQ multiplex PCR, and TCRdb's table has in-frame clones only and misses some. The profile shows under 50,000 clones, over 75% of them singletons. This receptor was taken from a woman in her sixties with lung cancer. What was sequenced was PBMCs. The chain uses TRBV19 and TRBJ1-1; D call uncertain. The CDR3 here is CASNPRRSRENTEAFF. For the CDR3, the DNA is TGTGCCAGTAACCCCCGCCGAAGCCGGGAGAACACTGAAGCTTTCTTT.